These 12 T cell receptor beta chains originate from one sample sequenced in a study of cytomegalovirus exposure and HLA in healthy donors. Vbeta (60) and Jbeta (13) primers were used in the PCR. Clones were read by immunoSEQ multiplex PCR, and TCRdb kept only the in-frame ones, dropping some. Among approximately 71,000 clones listed, 55% to 75% were seen once. Sequencing used PBMCs. These receptors all stem from a woman aged 40 to 55 in good health and CMV-seropositive.

This clone was detected a few times. This chain links TRBV6-5 with TRBJ2-1; D might be TRBD1 (6 bases). This CDR3 is built from 15 residues. CDR1 and CDR2 from the germline V gene are MNHEY and SVGAGI. Deletions cut 2 bases from V and 6 bases from J, with 14 bases between. The CDR3 coding sequence is TGTGCCAGCAGTTACGGCCAGGGGCCTATCAATGAGCAGTTCTTC. Translating it yields CASSYGQGPINEQFF.

Concerning this clone itself: The junction differs from germline at one of its ends, possibly a read error. The chain links TRBV5-6 to TRBJ1-5; maybe TRBD1 (6 bases). This CDR3 spans 15 amino acids. Per germline, CDR1 SGHDT and CDR2 YYEEEE. The CDR3 coding sequence is TGTGCCAGCCGCCGGACAGACTATAGCAATCAGCCCCAGAATTTT. Its translation: CASRRTDYSNQPQNF.

This clone was counted between two and nine times. V usage is TRBV14 and J usage is TRBJ2-7, with 7 bases matching TRBD1. The CDR3 totals 14 residues. V gave up 4 bases and J gave up 3 bases; unmatched junction bases: 6. Germline-derived CDR1 and CDR2 are SGHDN and FVKESK. The CDR3 DNA reads TGTGCCAGCAGCCTGTCGGCAGGGGGCTACGAGCAGTACTTC. It yields the protein CASSLSAGGYEQYF.

Many counts were recorded for this clone. This chain connects TRBV6-1 to TRBJ1-1; perhaps TRBD1 as D (5 bases). Germline V CDR1 and CDR2: MNHNS, SASEGT. CDR3 length: 12 residues. V lost 7 bases and J lost 4, with 10 bases in between. The CDR3 spells CASNQGLTEAFF. In DNA, the CDR3 is TGTGCCAGCAACCAGGGCCTCACTGAAGCTTTCTTT.

The CDR3 loop is CASSEQGSTNEKLFF. The CDR3 DNA follows: TGTGCCAGCAGTGAACAGGGATCAACTAATGAAAAACTGTTTTTT. The genes are TRBV6-1 and TRBJ1-4, with D maybe TRBD1 (5 bases). The CDR3 covers 15 residues. Germline CDR1 is MNHNS and CDR2 is SASEGT. V was cut by 2 bases and J by 0 bases, with 7 bases left in between.

The chain recombines TRBV14 with TRBJ2-7; D is possibly TRBD2 (7 bases). Trimming shortened V by 3 bases and J by 4 bases, and 19 bases separated the two germline ends. From germline, CDR1 is SGHDN and CDR2 FVKESK. This CDR3 is built from 16 residues. CDR3 sequence (DNA): TGTGCCAGCAGCCACGAAAGGGGGAGGGTGAGATACGAGCAGTACTTC. The encoded protein is CASSHERGRVRYEQYF. Combining the CDR3 with reference TRBV14 and TRBJ2-7 gives the whole variable domain EAGVTQFPSHSVIEKGQTVTLRCDPISGHDNLYWYRRVMGKEIKFLLHFVKESKQDESGMPNNRFLAERTGGTYSTLKVQPAELEDSGVYFCASSHERGRVRYEQYFGPGTRLTVT.

The rearrangement links TRBV4-1 to TRBJ2-5; 16 positions agree with TRBD2. Trimming took 3 bases from V and 2 from J; bases not matched to a gene: 6. Germline V CDR1 and CDR2: MGHRA, YSYEKL. The CDR3 length is 18 residues. DNA for the CDR3: TGCGCCAGCAGCCAGGGACTAGCGGGGGGGTGGGGTCAAGAGACCCAGTACTTC. Its protein product is CASSQGLAGGWGQETQYF.

This chain uses TRBV7-3 with TRBJ1-1; D is uncertain. The CDR3 length is 14 residues. Per germline, CDR1 SGHTA and CDR2 FQGTGA. V was pared by 2 bases and J by 5 bases, with 12 bases between. For the CDR3, the DNA is TGTGCCAGCAGCTTATTCGGCCCGGGTACTGAAGCTTTCTTT. Residues: CASSLFGPGTEAFF.

This clone has only a few counts. The chain carries TRBV21-1 and TRBJ1-1; the table calls TRBD1, which could not be checked here. TRBV21-1 is designated a pseudogene. CDR3 length: 18 residues. The CDR3 loop reads CASRVFSCRGEVDTEAFF. The CDR3 DNA reads TGTGCCAGCAGAGTCTTCTCATGCAGGGGTGAGGTCGACACTGAAGCTTTCTTT.

The chain joins TRBV7-2 to TRBJ2-3; tentatively, D is TRBD2 (6 bases). Germline lookup yields CDR1 SGHTA and CDR2 FQGNSA. V lost 3 bases and J lost 1, with 8 bases in between. CDR3 length equals 14 residues. CDR3 DNA: TGTGCCAGCAGCTTGGGGGGTCGCACAGATACGCAGTATTTT. Translating gives CASSLGGRTDTQYF.

The gene calls are TRBV9 and TRBJ1-3; D is possibly TRBD1 (6 bases). V was shortened by 0 bases and J by 4 bases, with 14 bases between the two germline ends. Germline CDR1 reads SGDLS; CDR2 reads YYNGEE. The CDR3 length is 16 residues. The CDR3 bases are TGTGCCAGCAGCGTAGCGGAGGACAGATGGGGAAACACCATATATTTT. This translates into CASSVAEDRWGNTIYF.

J is TRBJ2-5 and V is TRBV10-3; TRBD1 agrees at 9 bases. CDR3 length equals 15 residues. Germline CDR1 ENHRY, CDR2 SYGVKD. V gave up 3 bases and J gave up 5 bases; unmatched junction bases: 7. CDR3 in amino acids: CAISDRDRVKETQYF. CDR3 coding DNA: TGTGCCATCAGTGACCGGGACAGGGTGAAGGAGACCCAGTACTTC.